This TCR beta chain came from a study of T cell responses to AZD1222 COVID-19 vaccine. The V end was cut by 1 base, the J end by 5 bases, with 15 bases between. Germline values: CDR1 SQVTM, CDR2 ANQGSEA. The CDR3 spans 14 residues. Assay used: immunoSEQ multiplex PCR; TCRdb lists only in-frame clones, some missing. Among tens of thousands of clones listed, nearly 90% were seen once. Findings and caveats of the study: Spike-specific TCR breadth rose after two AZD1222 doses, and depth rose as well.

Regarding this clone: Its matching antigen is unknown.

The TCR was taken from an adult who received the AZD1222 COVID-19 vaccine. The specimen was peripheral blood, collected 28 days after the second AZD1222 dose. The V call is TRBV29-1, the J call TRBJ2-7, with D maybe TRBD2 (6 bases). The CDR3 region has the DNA TGCAGCGTTGAAGCTCCCCCAGGGAGGCACGAGCAGTACTTC. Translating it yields CSVEAPPGRHEQYF.